This entry is about one TCR beta chain. This clonotype was seen more than once but under ten times. The antigen it recognizes is unknown. Per-base quality was not reported, and no clone a single base away is much larger than it. The instrument given in TCRdb is Illumina HiSeq 1500. Starting from the raw public reads, TCRdb applied fastp trimming at Q25, assembled clones with MiXCR and retained in-frame beta chains. CDR3 protein sequences are deduplicated, and each keeps its most common genes and DNA. The sample table holds 200,000 to 250,000 distinct CDR3 sequences, of which approximately 38% were seen once. The ten largest clonotypes hold 55% to 70% of the sample. The sample's treatment or condition label is to be understood as: in vitro stimulation with specific CMV peptide epitopes to enrich CMV-specific T cells. CDR1 and CDR2, per the germline V gene, are SGHVS and FQNEAQ. The CDR3 sequence holds 16 residues, the cysteine and phenylalanine included. Solely the CDR3 DNA is kept, with 48 bases framed from the first base. Trimming removed 5 bases from V and 4 bases from J, leaving 15 bases between the germline ends.

This sample is drawn from a study of T cell repertoires in cytomegalovirus infection (dated by TCRdb to about 2019). For context, the study as a whole: Peptide stimulations targeted recently identified HLA-C-restricted CMV epitopes, whose presentation resists viral immunomodulation, together with well-studied HLA-B-restricted epitopes. Donor HLA type was relevant to the analysis, because carriage of CMV infection together with the matching HLA type was indicated by public TCR beta signatures.

Overall study outcomes, separate from this receptor: In the ex vivo response, HLA-C-restricted CMV-specific TCR beta clonotypes were dominant, and in two of eight donors the single most frequent clonotype came from this HLA-C-restricted group. Cumulative frequency of public TCR beta family members discriminated carriers of CMV infection plus the relevant HLA type in this cohort and an independent roughly 320-donor cohort.

Material: CD8+ T cells from cultured PBMCs, obtained from culture after CMV antigen stimulation. The chain couples TRBV7-8 to TRBJ1-6; TRBD1 is a weak D gene call, 6 bases matching. This sequence originates from a human donor in good health (CMV status not recorded). Some clones in this sample may be carry-over from other donors' samples. The DNA is as follows: TGTGCCAGCAGCCAAACAGGGATAGTTTATAATTCACCCCTCCACTTT. This gives the protein CASSQTGIVYNSPLHF. Outside the CDR3, residues come from the reference TRBV7-8 and TRBJ1-6 proteins, so the full variable domain is: GAGVSQSPRYKVAKRGQDVALRCDPISGHVSLFWYQQALGQGPEFLTYFQNEAQLDKSGLPSDRFFAERPEGSVSTLKIQRTQQEDSAVYLCASSQTGIVYNSPLHFGNGTRLTVT.